By proportion, the clone carrying this T cell receptor (beta chain) is medium-sized. No antigen is known for it. With survey level as its setting, the immunoSEQ assay was v3.0. The protocol was immunoSEQ multiplex PCR, while the TCRdb copy is restricted to in-frame clones and leaves out a portion. The sample yields fewer than 40,000 clones, 80% to 90% seen once. This sample stems from a study of long-term antiretroviral therapy in people with HIV. Whole-study context: The earliest samples came about a decade before the 2015 immediate-ART recommendation. Findings and limits, study-wide: The clones with expansion before ART were dominant in the repertoire at all time points.

The material sequenced was unsorted PBMCs, taken just before starting antiretroviral therapy. This sequence originates from a woman under 30 with HIV.

CDR3 residues: CASSLVPVGVTDTQYF. CDR3 coding DNA: TGTGCCAGCAGTTTGGTACCAGTGGGGGTAACAGATACGCAGTATTTT. The V and J genes are TRBV28 and TRBJ2-3; D may correspond to TRBD1 or TRBD2 (5 bases each). The CDR3 has 16 amino acids. The germline gives CDR1 MDHEN, CDR2 SYDVKM. V lost 3 bases and J 3 bases, leaving 16 bases between the germline ends.